Below, one T cell receptor beta chain is given with its context. This clonotype was counted at least ten times. It has no known antigen specificity. No qualities accompany the bases; no much larger clone lies one base away. This specimen's treatment or condition label, interpreted: allogeneic hematopoietic cell transplantation with graft depleted of TCRalphabeta T cells and CD19 B cells. The transplant recipients were children given TCRalphabeta/CD19-depleted allogeneic hematopoietic cell grafts. The data are from a study of T-cell reconstitution after alpha-beta-depleted transplantation in children (dated by TCRdb to 2015 to 2016). Broadly, across the study: The study quantitatively tracked T-cell immune reconstitution after TCRalphabeta/CD19-depleted allogeneic hematopoietic cell transplantation in children using TCR repertoire profiling. What the study reported, not specific to this receptor: The apparently early alphabetaT-cell count recovery about two months after transplant was reportedly dependent on only several hundred rapidly expanded clones derived from non-depleted graft cells. Over subsequent months, a decline in hyperexpanded clone frequencies was noted, and after one year, T-cell counts and TCRbeta diversity were mostly ascribed to newly produced T cells. In some patients, the high TCRbeta diversity seen at day 60 was put down to recipient T cells and intrathymic progenitors that had survived conditioning.

Sequences MNHEY (CDR1) and SVGAGI (CDR2) are obtained from the germline V gene. V drops 2 bases and J drops 1 base, leaving 17 bases in between. The CDR3, from cysteine to phenylalanine, totals 17 residues. Of the read, only the CDR3 DNA is kept; its 51 bases are in frame from base 1. The library was built by means of PCR. These reads were obtained on an Illumina HiSeq 2500. To normalize quantification of the TCRbeta repertoire, the TCR libraries were built with molecular barcoding that relied on unique molecular identifiers. Using fastp at Q25 and MiXCR, TCRdb reprocessed the public reads and kept productive beta chains. Every entry covers one CDR3 protein and lists the most common genes and DNA from its rows. The sample table contains roughly 160,000 distinct CDR3 sequences; only one count was recorded for around 10% of them. The biggest ten clones account for over 10% of the sample.

The rearranged segments are TRBV6-5 and TRBJ2-5; no D segment can be confidently identified. Here the sequenced sample was PBMCs, taken before TCRalphabeta/CD19-depleted stem cell transplant. The clonotype comes from a boy aged 2-15 years with acute myeloid leukemia, due to receive a stem cell transplant. The DNA reads as follows: TGTGCCAGCAGTTACGAACGTGGGATCCCCATCCAAGAGACCCAGTACTTC. This translates into CASSYERGIPIQETQYF.